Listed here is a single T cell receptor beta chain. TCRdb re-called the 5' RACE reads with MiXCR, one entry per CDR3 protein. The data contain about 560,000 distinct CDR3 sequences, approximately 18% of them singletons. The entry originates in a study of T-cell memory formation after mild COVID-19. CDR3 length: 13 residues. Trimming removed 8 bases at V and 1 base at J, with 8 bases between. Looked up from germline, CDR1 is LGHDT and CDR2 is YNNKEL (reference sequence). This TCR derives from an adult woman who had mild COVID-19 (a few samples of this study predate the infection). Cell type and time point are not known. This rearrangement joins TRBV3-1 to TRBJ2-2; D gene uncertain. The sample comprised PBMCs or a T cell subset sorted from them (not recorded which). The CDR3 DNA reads TGTGCCAGCGGGCCCAGGAACACCGGGGAGCTGTTTTTT. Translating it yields CASGPRNTGELFF.